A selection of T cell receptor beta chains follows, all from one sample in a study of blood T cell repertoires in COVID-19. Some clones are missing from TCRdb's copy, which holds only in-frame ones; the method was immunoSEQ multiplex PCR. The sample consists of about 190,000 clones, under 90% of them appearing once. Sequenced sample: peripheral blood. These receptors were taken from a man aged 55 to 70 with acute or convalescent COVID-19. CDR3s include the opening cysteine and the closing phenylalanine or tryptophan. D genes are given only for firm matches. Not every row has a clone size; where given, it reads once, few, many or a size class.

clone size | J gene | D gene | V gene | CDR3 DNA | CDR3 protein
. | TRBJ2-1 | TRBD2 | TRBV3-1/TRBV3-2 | TGTGCCAGCAGCCAAGCGGGACTAGCGGTAAATGAGCAGTTCTTC | CASSQAGLAVNEQFF
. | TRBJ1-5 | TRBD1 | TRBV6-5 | TGTGCCAGCAGTTCCGGGACAGTAAGCAATCAGCCCCAGCATTTT | CASSSGTVSNQPQHF
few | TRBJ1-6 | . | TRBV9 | TGTGCCAGCAGCGTAGACGGGAATAATTCACCCCTCCACTTT | CASSVDGNNSPLHF
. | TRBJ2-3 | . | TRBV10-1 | TGCGCCAGCAGTGAGTCGGCGGTCGGCACAGATACGCAGTATTTT | CASSESAVGTDTQYF
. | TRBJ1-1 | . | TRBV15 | TGTGCCACCAGCAGACCGAATCTCCCGGTGAGCCCCTTAGACACTGAAGCTTTCTTT | CATSRPNLPVSPLDTEAFF
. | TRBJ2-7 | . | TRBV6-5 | TGTGCCAGCAGGGAGACAGCTGCTCTATGGGACGAGCAGTACTTC | CASRETAALWDEQYF
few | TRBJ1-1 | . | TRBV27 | TGTGCCAGCAGTTCGATCTCAGGGAACACTGAAGCTTTCTTT | CASSSISGNTEAFF
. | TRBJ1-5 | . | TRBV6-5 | TGTGCCAGCAGTCGCGACGGGAATCAGCCCCAGCATTTT | CASSRDGNQPQHF
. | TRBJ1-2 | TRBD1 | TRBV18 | TGTGCCAGCTCACCACTGCAGCAAAGACAGGGCAACTATGGCTACACCTTC | CASSPLQQRQGNYGYTF
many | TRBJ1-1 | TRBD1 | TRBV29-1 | TGCAGCGACAACAGGGGTTCTATGAACACTGAAGCTTTCTTT | CSDNRGSMNTEAFF
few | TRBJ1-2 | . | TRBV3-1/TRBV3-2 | TGTGCCAGCAGCCAACGTCGGGAGGACTATGGCTACACCTTC | CASSQRREDYGYTF
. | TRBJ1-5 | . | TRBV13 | TGTGCCAGCAGCACGGGACACCTAAATCAGCCCCAGCATTTT | CASSTGHLNQPQHF
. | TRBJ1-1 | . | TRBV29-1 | TGCAGCGCCTTAGACTCAGGCTTGGCAGGGGACACTGAAGCTTTCTTT | CSALDSGLAGDTEAFF
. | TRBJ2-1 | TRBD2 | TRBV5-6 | TGTGCCAGCAGCTCTAGGACTAGCGGACTCTACAATGAGCAGTTCTTC | CASSSRTSGLYNEQFF
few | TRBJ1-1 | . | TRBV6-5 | TGTGCCAGCAGGGAGACAGGGAACACTGAAGCTTTCTTT | CASRETGNTEAFF
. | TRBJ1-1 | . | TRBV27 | TGTGCCAGCAGTTTAACAGGGAGGGTTGCTGAAGCTTTCTTT | CASSLTGRVAEAFF
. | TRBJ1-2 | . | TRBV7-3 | TGTGCCAGCAGCTTTCAGGGGAAGGAAGGCTACACCTTC | CASSFQGKEGYTF
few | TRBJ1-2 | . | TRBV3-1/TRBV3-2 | TGTGCCAGCAGCCAAGTCCGGGACATCCACTTC | CASSQVRDIHF
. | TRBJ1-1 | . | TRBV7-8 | TGTGCCAGCAGCTTAGCACAGATGAACACTGAAGCTTTCTTT | CASSLAQMNTEAFF
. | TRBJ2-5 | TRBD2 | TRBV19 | TGTGCCAGTAGTATAGCGGGGACTATGGGAGAGACCCAGTACTTC | CASSIAGTMGETQYF
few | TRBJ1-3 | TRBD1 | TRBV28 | TGTGCCACCAGGACAGGGGGTAAGAACACCATATATTTT | CATRTGGKNTIYF
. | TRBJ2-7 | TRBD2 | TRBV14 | TGTGCCAGCAGCCAAGCCGGCGGGAGGTCGGCCTACGAGCAGTACTTC | CASSQAGGRSAYEQYF
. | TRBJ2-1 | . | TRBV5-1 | TGCGCCAGCAGCTTGGCCCAGGGTCTACCCTACAATGAGCAGTTCTTC | CASSLAQGLPYNEQFF
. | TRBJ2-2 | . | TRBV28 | TGTGCCAGCAGTGCCGCCCTAGGGGGGGCCGGGGAGCTGTTTTTT | CASSAALGGAGELFF
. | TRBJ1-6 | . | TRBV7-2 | TGTGCCAGCAGCTCGAAGGGAGTGGGTTCACCCCTCCACTTT | CASSSKGVGSPLHF
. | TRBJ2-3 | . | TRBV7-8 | TGTGCCAGCAGCCCCGTCCTCGGTACGCAGTATTTT | CASSPVLGTQYF
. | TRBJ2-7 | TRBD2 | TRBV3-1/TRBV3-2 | TGTGCCAGCAGCCGAGGACTAGCGGGATACGAGCAGTACTTC | CASSRGLAGYEQYF
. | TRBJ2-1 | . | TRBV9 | TGTGCCAGCAGCGGCCCGACTAGGTACAATGAGCAGTTCTTC | CASSGPTRYNEQFF
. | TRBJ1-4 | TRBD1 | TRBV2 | TGTGCCAGCCAACAGGGGGAGGAAGAAAAACTGTTTTTT | CASQQGEEEKLFF
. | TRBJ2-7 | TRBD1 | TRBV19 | TGTGCCAGTTCTACGACGACAGGGGTCTCCTACGAGCAGTACTTC | CASSTTTGVSYEQYF
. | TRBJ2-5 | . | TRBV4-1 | TGCGCCAGCAGCCAAGATAGGGCTAGCTGGGAGACCCAGTACTTC | CASSQDRASWETQYF
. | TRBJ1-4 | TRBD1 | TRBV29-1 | TGCAGCGTGAAACTAGGGACAGGGTGGGATGAAAAACTGTTTTTT | CSVKLGTGWDEKLFF
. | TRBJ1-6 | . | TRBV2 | TGTGCCAGCAATAATCTGGGGGGTTCACCCCTCCACTTT | CASNNLGGSPLHF
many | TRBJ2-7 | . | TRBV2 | TGTGCCAGCAAGGGAGAAGCCTACGAGCAGTACTTC | CASKGEAYEQYF
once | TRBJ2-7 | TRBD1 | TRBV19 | TGTGCCAGTACCCCTCAGAAAGGGACAGTGTCTTCCTACGAGCAGTACTTC | CASTPQKGTVSSYEQYF
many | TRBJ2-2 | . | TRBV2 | TGTGCCAGCACCTCCGGCGGGGAGCTGTTTTTT | CASTSGGELFF
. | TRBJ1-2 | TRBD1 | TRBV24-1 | TGTGCCACCGCGCGTGGGACAGGGGGCTACACCTTC | CATARGTGGYTF
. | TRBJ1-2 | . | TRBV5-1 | TGCGCCAGCAGCTTAGGACAGCCTCTCTATGGCTACACCTTC | CASSLGQPLYGYTF
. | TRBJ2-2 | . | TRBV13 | TGTGCCAGCAGCTTAGAACGGGACACCGGGGAGCTGTTTTTT | CASSLERDTGELFF
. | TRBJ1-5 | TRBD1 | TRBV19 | TGTGCCAGTACCACCCCACGGGACAGGGGTGGGCAGCCCCAGCATTTT | CASTTPRDRGGQPQHF
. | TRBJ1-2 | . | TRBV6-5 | TGTGCCAGCGGGCTTGGCAACTATGGCTACACCTTC | CASGLGNYGYTF
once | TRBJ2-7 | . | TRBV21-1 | TGTGCCAGCAGCAAAGAGCAACTAGCGGGAACCTACGAGCAGTACTTC | CASSKEQLAGTYEQYF
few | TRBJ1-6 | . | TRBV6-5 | TGTGCCAGCATAACCCAGGGCGGATCACCCCTCCACTTT | CASITQGGSPLHF
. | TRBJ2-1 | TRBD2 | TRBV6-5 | TGTGCCAGCAGTCCGGGACTACGCGGGGGCAATGAGCAGTTCTTC | CASSPGLRGGNEQFF
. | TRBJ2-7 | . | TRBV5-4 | TGTGCCAGCAGCTTGGGGCAGGGAGGAGGGTACGAGCAGTACTTC | CASSLGQGGGYEQYF
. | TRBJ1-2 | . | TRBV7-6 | TGTGCCAGCAGCGAACGTGCGAACTATGGCTACACCTTC | CASSERANYGYTF
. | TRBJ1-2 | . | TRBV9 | TGTGCCAGCAGCACACACCGACAGGCAACAAACTATGGCTACACCTTC | CASSTHRQATNYGYTF